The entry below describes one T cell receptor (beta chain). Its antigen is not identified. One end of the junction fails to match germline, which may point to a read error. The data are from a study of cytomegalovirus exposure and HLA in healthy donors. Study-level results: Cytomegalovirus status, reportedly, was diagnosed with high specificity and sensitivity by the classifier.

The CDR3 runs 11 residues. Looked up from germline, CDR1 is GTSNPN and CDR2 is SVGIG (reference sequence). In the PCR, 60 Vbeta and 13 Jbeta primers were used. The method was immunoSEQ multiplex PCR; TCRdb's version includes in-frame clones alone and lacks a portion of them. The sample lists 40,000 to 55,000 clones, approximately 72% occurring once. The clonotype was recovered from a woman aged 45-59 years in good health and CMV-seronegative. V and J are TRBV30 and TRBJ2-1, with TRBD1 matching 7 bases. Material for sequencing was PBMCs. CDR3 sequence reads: CAWDRVNGQFF. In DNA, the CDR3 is TGTGCCTGGGACAGGGTTAATGGGCAGTTCTTC.